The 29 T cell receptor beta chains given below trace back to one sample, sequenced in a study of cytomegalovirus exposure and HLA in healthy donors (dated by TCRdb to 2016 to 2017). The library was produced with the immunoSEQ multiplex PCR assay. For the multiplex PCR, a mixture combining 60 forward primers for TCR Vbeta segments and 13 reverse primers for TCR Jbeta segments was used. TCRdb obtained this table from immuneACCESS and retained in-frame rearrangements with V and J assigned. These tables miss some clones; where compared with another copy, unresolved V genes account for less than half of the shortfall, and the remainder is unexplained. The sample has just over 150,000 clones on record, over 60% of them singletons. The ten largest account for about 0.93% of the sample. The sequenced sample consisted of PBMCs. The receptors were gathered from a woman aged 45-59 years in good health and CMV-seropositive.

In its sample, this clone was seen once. In DNA form, the CDR3 reads TGTGCCAGCAGCTTCAGGGGGATCGGGTATGGCTACACCTTC. Translating it yields CASSFRGIGYGYTF. J is TRBJ1-2 and V is TRBV7-2; the match to TRBD1 covers 7 bases. Losses at the gene ends were 3 bases for V and 5 bases for J; bases not matched to a gene: 6. CDR1 is SGHTA, CDR2 FQGNSA, per germline. The CDR3 covers 14 residues.

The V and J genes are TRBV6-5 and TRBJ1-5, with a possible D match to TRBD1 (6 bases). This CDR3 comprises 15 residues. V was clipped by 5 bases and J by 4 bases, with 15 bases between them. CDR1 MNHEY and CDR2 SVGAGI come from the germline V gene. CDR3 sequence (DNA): TGTGCCAGCAGTCCACAGGGCCAGGGTAATCAGCCCCAGCATTTT. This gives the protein CASSPQGQGNQPQHF.

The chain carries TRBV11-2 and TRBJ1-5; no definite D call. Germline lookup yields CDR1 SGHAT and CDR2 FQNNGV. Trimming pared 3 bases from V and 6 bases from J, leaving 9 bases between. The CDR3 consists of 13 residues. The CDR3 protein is CASSFGDFQPQHF. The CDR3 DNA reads TGTGCCAGCAGCTTCGGGGATTTTCAGCCCCAGCATTTT.

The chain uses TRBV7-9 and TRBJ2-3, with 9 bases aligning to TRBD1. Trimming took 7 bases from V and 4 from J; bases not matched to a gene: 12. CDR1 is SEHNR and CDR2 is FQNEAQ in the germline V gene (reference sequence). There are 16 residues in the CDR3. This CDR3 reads CASTTGTGRVSDTQYF. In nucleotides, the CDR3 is TGTGCCAGCACCACCGGGACAGGGCGGGTGTCAGATACGCAGTATTTT.

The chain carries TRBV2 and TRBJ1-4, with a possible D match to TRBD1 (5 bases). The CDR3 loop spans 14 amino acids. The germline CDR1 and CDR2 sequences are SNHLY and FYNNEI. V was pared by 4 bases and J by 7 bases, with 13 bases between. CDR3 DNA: TGTGCCAGCAGTGCTGAGACAGTACTTGAAAAACTGTTTTTT. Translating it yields CASSAETVLEKLFF. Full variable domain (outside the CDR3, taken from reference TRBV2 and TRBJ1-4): EPEVTQTPSHQVTQMGQEVILRCVPISNHLYFYWYRQILGQKVEFLVSFYNNEISEKSEIFDDQFSVERPDGSNFTLKIRSTKLEDSAMYFCASSAETVLEKLFFGSGTQLSVL.

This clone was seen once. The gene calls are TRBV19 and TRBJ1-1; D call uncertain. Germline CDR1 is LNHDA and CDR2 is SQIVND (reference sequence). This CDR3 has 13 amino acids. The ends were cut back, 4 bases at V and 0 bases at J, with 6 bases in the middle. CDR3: CASSTNLNTEAFF. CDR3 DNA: TGTGCCAGTAGTACAAATCTGAACACTGAAGCTTTCTTT.

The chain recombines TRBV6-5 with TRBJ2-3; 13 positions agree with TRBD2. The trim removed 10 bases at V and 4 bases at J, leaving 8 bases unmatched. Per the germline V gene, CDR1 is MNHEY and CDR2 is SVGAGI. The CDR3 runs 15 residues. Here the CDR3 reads CATRRTSGGADTQYF. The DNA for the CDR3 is TGTGCCACCCGAAGGACTAGCGGGGGTGCAGATACGCAGTATTTT.

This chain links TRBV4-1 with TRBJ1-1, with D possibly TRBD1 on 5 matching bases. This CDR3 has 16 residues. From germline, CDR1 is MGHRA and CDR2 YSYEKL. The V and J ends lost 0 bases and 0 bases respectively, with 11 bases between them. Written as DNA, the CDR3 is TGCGCCAGCAGCCAAGATGGGGTCAGGGTGAACACTGAAGCTTTCTTT. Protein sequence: CASSQDGVRVNTEAFF.

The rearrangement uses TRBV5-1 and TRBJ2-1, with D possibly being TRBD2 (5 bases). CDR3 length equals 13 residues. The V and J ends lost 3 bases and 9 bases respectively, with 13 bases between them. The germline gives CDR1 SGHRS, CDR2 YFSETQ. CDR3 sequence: CASSSPAGGEQFF. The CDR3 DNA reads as TGCGCCAGCAGCTCCCCGGCGGGCGGTGAGCAGTTCTTC.

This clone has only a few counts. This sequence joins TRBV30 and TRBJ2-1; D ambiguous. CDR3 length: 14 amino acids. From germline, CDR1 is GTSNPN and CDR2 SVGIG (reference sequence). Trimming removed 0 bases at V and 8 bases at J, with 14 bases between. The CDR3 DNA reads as TGTGCCTGGAGTGTAACCCCGGTCGTGTATGAGCAGTTCTTC. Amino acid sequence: CAWSVTPVVYEQFF.

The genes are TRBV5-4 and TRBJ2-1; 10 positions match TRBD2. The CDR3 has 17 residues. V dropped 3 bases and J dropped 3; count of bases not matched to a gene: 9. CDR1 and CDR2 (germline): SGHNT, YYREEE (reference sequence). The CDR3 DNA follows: TGTGCCAGCAGCTCGAAGGAAGCGGGGGGGCTCTACAATGAGCAGTTCTTC. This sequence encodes CASSSKEAGGLYNEQFF.

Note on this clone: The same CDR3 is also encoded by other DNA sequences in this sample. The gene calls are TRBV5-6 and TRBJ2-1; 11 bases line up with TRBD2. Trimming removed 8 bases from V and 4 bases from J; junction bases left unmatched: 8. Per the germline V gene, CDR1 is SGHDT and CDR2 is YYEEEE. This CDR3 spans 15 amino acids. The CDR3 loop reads CASSAGLADYNEQFF. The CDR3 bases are TGTGCCAGTAGCGCGGGACTAGCGGATTACAATGAGCAGTTCTTC.

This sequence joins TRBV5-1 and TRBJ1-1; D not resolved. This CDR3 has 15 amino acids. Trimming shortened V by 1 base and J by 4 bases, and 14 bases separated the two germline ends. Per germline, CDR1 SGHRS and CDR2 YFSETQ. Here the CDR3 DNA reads TGCGCCAGCAGCTTGTTCGGGATCGTAGGCACTGAAGCTTTCTTT. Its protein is CASSLFGIVGTEAFF.

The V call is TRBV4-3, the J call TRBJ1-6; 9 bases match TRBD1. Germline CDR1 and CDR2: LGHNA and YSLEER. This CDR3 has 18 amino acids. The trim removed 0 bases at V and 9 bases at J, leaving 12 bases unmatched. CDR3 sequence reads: CASSQDPGGQGRRSPLHF. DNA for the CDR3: TGCGCCAGCAGCCAAGACCCGGGAGGACAGGGGCGCCGTTCACCCCTCCACTTT.

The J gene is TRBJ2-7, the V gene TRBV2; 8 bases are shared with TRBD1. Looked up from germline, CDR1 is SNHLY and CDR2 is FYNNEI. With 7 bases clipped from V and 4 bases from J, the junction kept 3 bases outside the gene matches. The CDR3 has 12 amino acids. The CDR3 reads CASKDRGYEQYF. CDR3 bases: TGTGCCAGCAAAGACAGGGGTTACGAGCAGTACTTC.

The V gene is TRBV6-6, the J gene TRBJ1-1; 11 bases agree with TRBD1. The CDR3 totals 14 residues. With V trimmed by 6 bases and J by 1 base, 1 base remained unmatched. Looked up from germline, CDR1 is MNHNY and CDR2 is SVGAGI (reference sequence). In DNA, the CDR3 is TGTGCCAGCAGGGACAGGGGGCGGAACACTGAAGCTTTCTTT. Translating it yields CASRDRGRNTEAFF.

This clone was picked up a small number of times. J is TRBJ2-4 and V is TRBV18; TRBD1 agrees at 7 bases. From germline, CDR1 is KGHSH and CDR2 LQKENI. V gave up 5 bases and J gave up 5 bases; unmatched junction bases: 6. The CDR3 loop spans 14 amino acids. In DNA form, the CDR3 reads TGTGCCAGCTCAGTACAGGGGCTACAAAACATTCAGTACTTC. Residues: CASSVQGLQNIQYF.

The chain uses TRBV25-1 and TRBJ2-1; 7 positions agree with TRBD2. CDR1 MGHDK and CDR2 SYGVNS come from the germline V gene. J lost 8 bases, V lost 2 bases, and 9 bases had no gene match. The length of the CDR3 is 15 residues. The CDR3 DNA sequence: TGTGCCAGCAGTGAAGGATCTGGGGGGGGTGATGAGCAGTTCTTC. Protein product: CASSEGSGGGDEQFF.

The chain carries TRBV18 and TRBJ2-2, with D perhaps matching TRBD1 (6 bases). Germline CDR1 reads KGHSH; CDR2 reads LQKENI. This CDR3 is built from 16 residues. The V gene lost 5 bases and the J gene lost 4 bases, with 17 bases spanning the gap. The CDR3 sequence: CASSMGQPDTTGELFF. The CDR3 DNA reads TGTGCCAGCTCAATGGGACAACCAGACACCACCGGGGAGCTGTTTTTT. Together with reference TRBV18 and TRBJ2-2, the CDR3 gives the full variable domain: NAGVMQNPRHLVRRRGQEARLRCSPMKGHSHVYWYRQLPEEGLKFMVYLQKENIIDESGMPKERFSAEFPKEGPSILRIQQVVRGDSAAYFCASSMGQPDTTGELFFGEGSRLTVL.

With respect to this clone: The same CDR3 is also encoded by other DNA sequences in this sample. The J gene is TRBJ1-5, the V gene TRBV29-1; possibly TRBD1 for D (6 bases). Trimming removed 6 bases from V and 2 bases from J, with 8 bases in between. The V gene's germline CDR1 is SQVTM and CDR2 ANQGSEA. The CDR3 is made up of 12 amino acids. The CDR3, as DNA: TGCAGCGTATCAGGGGGCAATCAGCCCCAGCATTTT. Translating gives CSVSGGNQPQHF.

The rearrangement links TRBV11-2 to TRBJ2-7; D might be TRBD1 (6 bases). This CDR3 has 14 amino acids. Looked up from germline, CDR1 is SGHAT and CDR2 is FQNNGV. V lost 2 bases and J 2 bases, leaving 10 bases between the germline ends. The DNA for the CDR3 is TGTGCCAGCAGCTTAAGGGGGACAACCTACGAGCAGTACTTC. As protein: CASSLRGTTYEQYF.

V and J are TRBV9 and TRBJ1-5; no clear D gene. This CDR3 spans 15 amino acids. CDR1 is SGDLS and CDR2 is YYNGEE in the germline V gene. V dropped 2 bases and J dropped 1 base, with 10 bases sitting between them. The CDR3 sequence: CASSVYPGSNQPQHF. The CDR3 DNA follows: TGTGCCAGCAGCGTCTACCCCGGGAGCAATCAGCCCCAGCATTTT.

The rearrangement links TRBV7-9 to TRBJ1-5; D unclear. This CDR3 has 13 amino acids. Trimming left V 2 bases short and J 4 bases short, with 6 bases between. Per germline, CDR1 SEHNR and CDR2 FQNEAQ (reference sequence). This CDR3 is CASSLQENQPQHF. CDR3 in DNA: TGTGCCAGCAGCTTACAGGAAAATCAGCCCCAGCATTTT.

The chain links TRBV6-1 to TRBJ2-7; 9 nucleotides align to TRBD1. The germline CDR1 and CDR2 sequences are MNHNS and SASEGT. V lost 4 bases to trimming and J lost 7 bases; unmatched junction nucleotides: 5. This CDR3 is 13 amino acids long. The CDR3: CASSARDRDEQYF. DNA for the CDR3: TGTGCCAGCAGTGCAAGGGACAGGGATGAGCAGTACTTC.

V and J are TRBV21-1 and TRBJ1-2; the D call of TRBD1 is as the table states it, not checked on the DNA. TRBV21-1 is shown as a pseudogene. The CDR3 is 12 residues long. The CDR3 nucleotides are TGTGCCAGTACACAGGGAAACTATGGCTACACCTTC. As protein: CASTQGNYGYTF.

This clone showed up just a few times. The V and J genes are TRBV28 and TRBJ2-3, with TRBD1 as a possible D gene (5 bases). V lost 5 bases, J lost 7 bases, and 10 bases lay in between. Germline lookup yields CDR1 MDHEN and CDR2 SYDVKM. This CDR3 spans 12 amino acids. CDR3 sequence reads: CASSTDSHTQYF. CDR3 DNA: TGTGCCAGCAGTACCGACAGCCATACGCAGTATTTT.

DNA of the CDR3: TGCGCCAGCAGCTTGCCCGGGGGAGAAAACATTCAGTACTTC. This sequence encodes CASSLPGGENIQYF. This chain joins TRBV5-1 and TRBJ2-4; maybe TRBD2 (6 bases). Germline CDR1 SGHRS, CDR2 YFSETQ. This CDR3 has 14 amino acids. Between the trimmed V and J ends, which lost 1 base and 5 bases, there was a span of 10 bases.

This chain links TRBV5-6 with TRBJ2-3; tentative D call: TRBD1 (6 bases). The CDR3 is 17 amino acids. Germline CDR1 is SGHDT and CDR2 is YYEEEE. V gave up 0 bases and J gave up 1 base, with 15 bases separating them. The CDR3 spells CASSLARRGLGTDTQYF. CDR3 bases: TGTGCCAGCAGCTTGGCCCGCAGGGGATTAGGCACAGATACGCAGTATTTT.

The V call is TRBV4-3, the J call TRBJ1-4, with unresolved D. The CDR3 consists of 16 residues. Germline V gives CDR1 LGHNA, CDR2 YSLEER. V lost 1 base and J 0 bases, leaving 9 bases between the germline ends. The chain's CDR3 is CASSQARDPTNEKLFF. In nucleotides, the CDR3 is TGCGCCAGCAGCCAAGCGCGGGATCCAACTAATGAAAAACTGTTTTTT.